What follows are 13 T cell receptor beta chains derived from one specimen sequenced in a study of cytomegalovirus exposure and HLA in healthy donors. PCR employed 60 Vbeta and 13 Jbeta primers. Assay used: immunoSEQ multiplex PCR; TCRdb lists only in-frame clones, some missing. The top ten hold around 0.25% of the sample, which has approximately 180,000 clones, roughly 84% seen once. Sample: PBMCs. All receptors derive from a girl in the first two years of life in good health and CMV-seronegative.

The CDR3 DNA is TGTGCCAGCAGCCCCGGGACTACAAGCACAGATACGCAGTATTTT. Translation gives CASSPGTTSTDTQYF. The gene calls are TRBV5-8 and TRBJ2-3; TRBD2 agrees at 7 bases. The ends lost 4 bases at V and 0 bases at J; junction bases unmatched: 5. The CDR3 totals 15 residues. Germline V gene sequence: CDR1 SGHTS, CDR2 YDEGEE.

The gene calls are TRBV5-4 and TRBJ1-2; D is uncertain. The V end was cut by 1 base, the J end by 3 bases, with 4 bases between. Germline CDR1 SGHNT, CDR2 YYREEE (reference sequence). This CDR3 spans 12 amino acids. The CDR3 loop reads CASSLRDYGYTF. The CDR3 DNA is TGTGCCAGCAGCTTGCGGGACTATGGCTACACCTTC.

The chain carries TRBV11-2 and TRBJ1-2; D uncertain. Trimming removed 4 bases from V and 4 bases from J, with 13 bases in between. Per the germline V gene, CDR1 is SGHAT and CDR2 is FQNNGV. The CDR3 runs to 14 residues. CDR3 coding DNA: TGTGCCAGCAGCTCCTTGTCGGTGAGCTATGGCTACACCTTC. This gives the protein CASSSLSVSYGYTF.

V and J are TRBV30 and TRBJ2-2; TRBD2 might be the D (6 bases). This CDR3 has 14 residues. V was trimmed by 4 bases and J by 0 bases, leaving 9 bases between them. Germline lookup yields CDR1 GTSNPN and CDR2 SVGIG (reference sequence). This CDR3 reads CAWIPGANTGELFF. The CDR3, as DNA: TGTGCCTGGATTCCGGGAGCGAACACCGGGGAGCTGTTTTTT.

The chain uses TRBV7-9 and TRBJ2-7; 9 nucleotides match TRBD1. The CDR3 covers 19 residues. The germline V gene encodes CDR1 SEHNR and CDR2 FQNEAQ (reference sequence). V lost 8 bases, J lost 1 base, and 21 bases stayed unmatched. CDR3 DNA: TGTGCCAGCGGACAGGGGCCACCGGCGAGGGGACGGATATCCTACGAGCAGTACTTC. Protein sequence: CASGQGPPARGRISYEQYF.

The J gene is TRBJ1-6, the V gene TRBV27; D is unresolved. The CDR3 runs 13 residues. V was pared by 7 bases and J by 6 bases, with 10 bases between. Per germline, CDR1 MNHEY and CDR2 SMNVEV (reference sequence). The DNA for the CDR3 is TGTGCCAGCATCTCCCTTCGTAATTCACCCCTCCACTTT. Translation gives CASISLRNSPLHF.

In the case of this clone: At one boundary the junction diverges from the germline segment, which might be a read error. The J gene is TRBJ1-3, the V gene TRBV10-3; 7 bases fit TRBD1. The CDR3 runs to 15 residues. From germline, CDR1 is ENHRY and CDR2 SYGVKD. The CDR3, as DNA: TGTGCCACCCTAGACAGGGCCTCTGGGGGAAGCACCATATATTTT. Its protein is CATLDRASGGSTIYF.

As DNA, the CDR3 is TGTGCCAGCAGTACAAGACGGGCAGGGAATCAGCCCCAGCATTTT. Residues: CASSTRRAGNQPQHF. J is TRBJ1-5 and V is TRBV21-1; the table's D call, TRBD1, was not checked against the DNA. TRBV21-1 is a pseudogene. This CDR3 spans 15 amino acids.

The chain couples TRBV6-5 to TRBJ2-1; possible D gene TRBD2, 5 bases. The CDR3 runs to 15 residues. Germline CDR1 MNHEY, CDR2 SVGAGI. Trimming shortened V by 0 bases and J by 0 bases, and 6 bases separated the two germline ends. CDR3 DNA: TGTGCCAGCAGTTACTCGAGCGGCTCCTACAATGAGCAGTTCTTC. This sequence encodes CASSYSSGSYNEQFF.

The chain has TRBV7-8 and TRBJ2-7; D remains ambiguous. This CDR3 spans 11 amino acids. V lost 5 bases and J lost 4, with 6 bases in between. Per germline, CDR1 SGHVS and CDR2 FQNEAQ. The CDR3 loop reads CASSPGYEQYF. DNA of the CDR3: TGTGCCAGCAGCCCCGGGTACGAGCAGTACTTC.

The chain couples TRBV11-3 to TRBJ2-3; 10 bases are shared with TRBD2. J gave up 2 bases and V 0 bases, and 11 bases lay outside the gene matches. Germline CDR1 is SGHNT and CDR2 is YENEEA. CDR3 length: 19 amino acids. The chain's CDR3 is CASSLDLSASGRFTDTQYF. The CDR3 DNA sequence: TGTGCCAGCAGCTTAGATCTCAGTGCTAGCGGGAGATTCACAGATACGCAGTATTTT.

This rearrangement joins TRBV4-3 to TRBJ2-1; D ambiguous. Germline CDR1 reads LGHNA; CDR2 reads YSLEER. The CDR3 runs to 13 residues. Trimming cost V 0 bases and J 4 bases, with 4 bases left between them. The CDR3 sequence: CASSQDSYNEQFF. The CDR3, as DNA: TGCGCCAGCAGCCAAGATAGTTACAATGAGCAGTTCTTC.

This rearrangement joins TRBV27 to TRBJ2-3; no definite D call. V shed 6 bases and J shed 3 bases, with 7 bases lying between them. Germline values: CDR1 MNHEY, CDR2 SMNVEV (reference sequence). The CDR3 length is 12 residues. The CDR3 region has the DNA TGTGCCAGCAGCAAACTGACAGATACGCAGTATTTT. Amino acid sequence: CASSKLTDTQYF.